This T cell receptor beta chain was captured by sequencing in a study of T-cell reconstitution after alpha-beta-depleted transplantation in children. This clonotype was detected a few times. Its target is not known. The CDR3 totals 14 residues. Overall study findings and caveats: T-cell numbers and diversity one year post-transplant derived largely from freshly generated T cells. There were reportedly several hundred expanded graft clones from which alpha-beta T cells came about two months after transplant. Surviving recipient T cells and thymic progenitors accounted for the high day-60 TCRbeta diversity observed in some patients.

TCRbeta library preparation incorporated unique molecular identifiers. TCRdb reanalysed the PCR reads using MiXCR and keeps one entry per CDR3 protein. The data show about 900,000 distinct CDR3 sequences, 25% to 35% seen once. This sequence was found in a boy under two years old who had a stem cell transplant for SCID, so the T cells may come from the graft donor. Sample: PBMCs, mostly from graft donor cells, taken 360 days after TCRalphabeta/CD19-depleted stem cell transplant. The chain has TRBV21-1 and TRBJ2-7. TRBV21-1 is a pseudogene segment. The CDR3, as DNA: TGTGCCAGCAGCAAGACTCCTACCCTTTACGAGCAGTACTTC. It codes for CASSKTPTLYEQYF.